Presented here are 21 T cell receptor beta chains from one specimen sequenced in a study of T cell repertoires in cytomegalovirus infection. For these TCRs, the target antigens are not known. TCRdb recomputed calls from the reads with MiXCR, one row per CDR3 protein. The data contain fewer than 900,000 distinct CDR3 sequences, roughly 28% of them singletons. This sample comprised cultured CD8+ T cells from PBMCs, obtained from culture after CMV antigen stimulation. These receptors originate from a human donor in good health (CMV status not recorded). Some clones in this sample may be carry-over from other donors' samples.

The chain recombines TRBV29-1 with TRBJ1-1, with 7 bases that match TRBD1. Trimming removed 7 bases from V and 7 bases from J; junction bases left unmatched: 9. Germline V gene lookup returns CDR1 SQVTM and CDR2 ANQGSEA. The CDR3 covers 12 residues. CDR3 region: CSALTGYLEAFF. In DNA form, the CDR3 reads TGCAGCGCCCTGACAGGGTACCTTGAAGCTTTCTTT.

This clonotype was counted many times. J is TRBJ2-1 and V is TRBV28; D is uncertain. CDR1 is MDHEN, CDR2 SYDVKM, per germline. This CDR3 contains 17 residues. V was clipped by 1 base and J by 9 bases, with 22 bases between them. CDR3 sequence (DNA): TGTGCCAGCAGTTTATTATCTCACAGTGGGCAGGCCTTTGAGCAGTTCTTC. Translated: CASSLLSHSGQAFEQFF.

In this sample, this clonotype turned up a few times. The chain recombines TRBV12-3 or TRBV12-4 with TRBJ1-2; no reliable D call. The CDR3 is made up of 18 amino acids. Trimming cost V 3 bases and J 5 bases, with 25 bases left between them. CDR3 nucleotide sequence: TGTGCCAGCAGTTTCCAGATTGAAGGCACGGTGTCTAGATATGGCTACACCTTC. It translates to CASSFQIEGTVSRYGYTF.

The chain is built from TRBV5-1 and TRBJ2-7; 9 bases are shared with TRBD1. The CDR3 covers 15 residues. Looked up from germline, CDR1 is SGHRS and CDR2 is YFSETQ. With 0 bases clipped from V and 4 bases from J, the junction kept 5 bases outside the gene matches. CDR3 residues: CASSLGDREMYEQYF. The CDR3 DNA reads TGCGCCAGCAGCTTGGGGGACAGGGAAATGTACGAGCAGTACTTC. The complete variable domain, with remaining parts taken from reference TRBV5-1 and TRBJ2-7, reads KAGVTQTPRYLIKTRGQQVTLSCSPISGHRSVSWYQQTPGQGLQFLFEYFSETQRNKGNFPGRFSGRQFSNSRSEMNVSTLELGDSALYLCASSLGDREMYEQYFGPGTRLTVT.

The chain uses TRBV7-6 and TRBJ2-3; TRBD1 aligns across 8 bases. CDR3 size: 17 residues. Per the germline V gene, CDR1 is SGHVS and CDR2 is FNYEAQ. J gave up 6 bases and V 4 bases, and 15 bases lay outside the gene matches. The CDR3 coding sequence is TGTGCCAGCAGCTCCGATCCCGGACAGGGCGATTGGGATACGCAGTATTTT. Translated: CASSSDPGQGDWDTQYF.

V gene TRBV5-5 combines with J gene TRBJ1-5; TRBD1 is a possible D gene (6 bases). Germline CDR1 and CDR2: SGHKS and YYEKEE (reference sequence). CDR3 length equals 15 residues. V lost 2 bases, J lost 2 bases, and 11 bases lay in between. The DNA for the CDR3 is TGTGCCAGCAGCTTTGATGGGGGCGGCAATCAGCCCCAGCATTTT. The encoded protein is CASSFDGGGNQPQHF. The full variable domain, completed using reference TRBV5-5 and TRBJ1-5, is DAGVTQSPTHLIKTRGQQVTLRCSPISGHKSVSWYQQVLGQGPQFIFQYYEKEERGRGNFPDRFSARQFPNYSSELNVNALLLGDSALYLCASSFDGGGNQPQHFGDGTRLSIL.

A few counts support this clonotype. The rearrangement uses TRBV28 and TRBJ2-1; 9 bases agree with TRBD2. This CDR3 spans 15 amino acids. J was trimmed by 5 bases and V by 3 bases; bases with no gene match: 5. From germline, CDR1 is MDHEN and CDR2 SYDVKM. CDR3 protein: CASSLWRGGDNEQFF. CDR3 coding DNA: TGTGCCAGCAGTTTGTGGCGGGGGGGAGACAATGAGCAGTTCTTC. Full variable domain (outside the CDR3, taken from reference TRBV28 and TRBJ2-1): DVKVTQSSRYLVKRTGEKVFLECVQDMDHENMFWYRQDPGLGLRLIYFSYDVKMKEKGDIPEGYSVSREKKERFSLILESASTNQTSMYLCASSLWRGGDNEQFFGPGTRLTVL.

V gene TRBV27 combines with J gene TRBJ1-5; no definite D call. V lost 0 bases to trimming and J lost 2 bases, with 17 bases between them. This CDR3 spans 18 amino acids. Germline V lookup: CDR1 MNHEY, CDR2 SMNVEV (reference sequence). The CDR3 loop reads CASSLSFGPIHRNQPQHF. CDR3 DNA sequence: TGTGCCAGCAGTTTATCCTTCGGTCCCATCCACCGCAATCAGCCCCAGCATTTT.

The rearrangement joins TRBV7-6 to TRBJ1-4; TRBD1 agrees at 10 bases. Germline CDR1 and CDR2: SGHVS and FNYEAQ. CDR3 length: 17 residues. Trimming cost V 5 bases and J 6 bases; bases outside gene matches: 12. For the CDR3, the DNA is TGTGCCAGCAGCCGGCGGACAGGGGGGGGGGCAGATGAAAAACTGTTTTTT. Its protein is CASSRRTGGGADEKLFF.

The gene calls are TRBV6-1 and TRBJ1-5; D is perhaps TRBD1 (6 bases). Trimming cost V 5 bases and J 8 bases, with 16 bases left between them. From germline, CDR1 is MNHNS and CDR2 SASEGT. The CDR3 covers 14 residues. The CDR3 is CASSWVGSGEPQHF. DNA for the CDR3: TGTGCCAGCAGTTGGGTAGGGTCAGGGGAGCCCCAGCATTTT.

This clonotype was observed a single time. The chain couples TRBV27 to TRBJ1-1; D is uncertain. The germline V and J ends were trimmed by 7 bases and 6 bases, with 9 bases remaining between them. The CDR3 contains 11 residues. Germline V gene data show CDR1 as MNHEY and CDR2 as SMNVEV (reference sequence). The CDR3 region is CASIRPPEAFF. CDR3 nucleotide sequence: TGTGCCAGCATTAGGCCCCCTGAAGCTTTCTTT.

The chain joins TRBV12-3 or TRBV12-4 to TRBJ2-1, with 8 bases lining up with TRBD1. V gave up 4 bases and J gave up 5 bases; unmatched junction bases: 10. CDR3 length: 16 amino acids. The CDR3 coding sequence is TGTGCCAGCAGTTCCCTGCCCGAGGACAGGGACAATGAGCAGTTCTTC. It codes for CASSSLPEDRDNEQFF.

This clonotype turned up a few times. V gene TRBV7-9 combines with J gene TRBJ1-1; 8 positions match TRBD1. This CDR3 spans 17 amino acids. Germline V lookup: CDR1 SEHNR, CDR2 FQNEAQ (reference sequence). V lost 7 bases to trimming and J lost 1 base; unmatched junction nucleotides: 14. The CDR3 bases are TGTGCCAGCACCCCCGGACAGGGTGGTATCGCGAACACTGAAGCTTTCTTT. Its translation: CASTPGQGGIANTEAFF.

This clonotype was found a few times. V is TRBV6-2 or TRBV6-3 and J is TRBJ1-5, with unresolved D. The CDR3 extends over 14 amino acids. Germline V gives CDR1 MNHEY, CDR2 SVGEGT. V lost 2 bases, J lost 4 bases, and 9 bases lay in between. CDR3 sequence: CASSYPLGNQPQHF. Here the CDR3 DNA reads TGTGCCAGCAGTTACCCCCTCGGGAATCAGCCCCAGCATTTT.

This clonotype was recorded only once. DNA of the CDR3: TGTGCCAGCAGTCTGGACGTAGAGACCGGGGAGCTGTTTTTT. It translates to CASSLDVETGELFF. The V call is TRBV7-3, the J call TRBJ2-2; D not certain. V lost 6 bases to trimming and J lost 5 bases, with 13 bases between them. This CDR3 has 14 residues. Germline V gene data show CDR1 as SGHTA and CDR2 as FQGTGA.

V gene TRBV7-3 combines with J gene TRBJ2-1, with 7 bases lining up with TRBD1. V shed 5 bases and J 10 bases; nucleotides not matched to a gene: 8. CDR1 and CDR2 (germline): SGHTA, FQGTGA. The CDR3 loop spans 13 amino acids. The CDR3 loop reads CASSPRRGQEQFF. The CDR3, as DNA: TGTGCCAGCAGCCCCCGAAGGGGGCAGGAGCAGTTCTTC.

The chain employs TRBV27 and TRBJ2-6; no clear D. In germline, CDR1 is MNHEY, CDR2 SMNVEV (reference sequence). The CDR3 consists of 17 residues. V was shortened by 1 base and J by 0 bases, with 10 bases between the two germline ends. As DNA, the CDR3 is TGTGCCAGCAGTTTATTGGGTGGAAGCTCTGGGGCCAACGTCCTGACTTTC. Translated, it gives CASSLLGGSSGANVLTF.

This chain connects TRBV6-1 to TRBJ2-5; D gene uncertain. Germline V gives CDR1 MNHNS, CDR2 SASEGT. This CDR3 spans 12 amino acids. Trimming shortened V by 5 bases and J by 3 bases, and 7 bases separated the two germline ends. The CDR3 loop reads CASSPDEETQYF. CDR3 DNA sequence: TGTGCCAGCAGTCCGGACGAAGAGACCCAGTACTTC.

The J gene is TRBJ2-7, the V gene TRBV9; no clear D. The germline CDR1 and CDR2 sequences are SGDLS and YYNGEE. The CDR3 loop spans 12 amino acids. V lost 3 bases and J 2 bases, leaving 6 bases between the germline ends. The CDR3 protein is CASSGATYEQYF. The CDR3 DNA sequence: TGTGCCAGCAGCGGGGCCACCTACGAGCAGTACTTC.

V gene TRBV27 combines with J gene TRBJ1-4; D is unclear. V was trimmed by 5 bases and J by 3 bases, leaving 7 bases between them. CDR3 length equals 13 residues. Germline lookup yields CDR1 MNHEY and CDR2 SMNVEV (reference sequence). CDR3 DNA sequence: TGTGCCAGCAGTGTGGCAGCTAATGAAAAACTGTTTTTT. It is translated as CASSVAANEKLFF.

This clonotype was counted only a few times. The chain carries TRBV6-5 and TRBJ2-5, with D unresolved. The CDR3 extends over 14 amino acids. Per germline, CDR1 MNHEY and CDR2 SVGAGI. The V end lost 2 bases, the J end lost 3 bases, and 10 bases lay between the germline ends. The CDR3 reads CASSYTKAEETQYF. CDR3 DNA sequence: TGTGCCAGCAGTTACACAAAGGCCGAAGAGACCCAGTACTTC.